This record concerns one T cell receptor (beta chain) sequence. V was trimmed by 1 base and J by 3 bases, leaving 13 bases between them. Germline V CDR1 and CDR2: SGHAT, FQNNGV. The CDR3 is made up of 15 amino acids. This sample is drawn from a study of blood T cell repertoires in COVID-19. Background on the study: The United States, Italy and Spain provided the acute and convalescent COVID-19 samples. PBMCs, B-cell-depleted T cells, or T cells were the source of the cDNA or gDNA that made up the material.

As handled by the study authors: Researchers report that nucleated cell counts were estimated from reference gene primer amplification. Assay used: immunoSEQ multiplex PCR; TCRdb lists only in-frame clones, some missing. V, J and clone size reflect that table, while D and trimming were determined from the DNA. The table records tens of thousands of clones, 91% of them present only once. The receptor was isolated from a human donor in a cohort sampled during active COVID-19. The chain is built from TRBV11-2 and TRBJ2-7; D is uncertain. Sequences were obtained from peripheral blood. The CDR3 loop is CASSLAQAVFYEQYF. CDR3 sequence (DNA): TGTGCCAGCAGCTTAGCTCAGGCAGTTTTCTACGAGCAGTACTTC.